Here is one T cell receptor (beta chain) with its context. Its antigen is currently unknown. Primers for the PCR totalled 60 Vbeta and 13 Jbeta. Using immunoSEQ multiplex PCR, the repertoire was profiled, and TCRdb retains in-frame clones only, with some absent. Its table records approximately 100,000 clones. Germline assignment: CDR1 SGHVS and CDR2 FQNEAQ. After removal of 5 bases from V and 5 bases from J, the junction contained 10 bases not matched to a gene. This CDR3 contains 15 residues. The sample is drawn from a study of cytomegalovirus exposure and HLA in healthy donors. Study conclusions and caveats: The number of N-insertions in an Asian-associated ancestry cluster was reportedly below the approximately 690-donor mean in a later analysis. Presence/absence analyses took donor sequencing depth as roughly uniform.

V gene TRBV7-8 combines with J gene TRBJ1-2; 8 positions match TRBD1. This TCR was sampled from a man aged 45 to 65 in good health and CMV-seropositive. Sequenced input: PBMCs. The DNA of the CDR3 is TGTGCCAGCAGCCCGGGGACAGGTGCTAGTTATGGCTACACCTTC. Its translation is CASSPGTGASYGYTF.